This T cell receptor beta chain was recovered during a study of graft-versus-host responses after intestinal transplantation. Across the study: Each of the recipients got a multivisceral, liver-intestinal, or isolated intestinal transplant. Once they had received anti-thymocyte globulin induction, all recipients took tacrolimus and steroids for three to four years. Study outcomes and limitations: Within the allografts of patients who had graft-donor T cell macrochimerism, graft-versus-host to host-versus-graft clonal ratios were high. Recipient marrow harbored GvH clones, some of which surfaced first in ileum or blood.

About this clone: No antigen is known for it.

The CDR3 is 15 amino acids. Germline CDR1 reads MNHEY; CDR2 reads SMNVEV (reference sequence). V was clipped by 3 bases and J by 1 base, with 13 bases between them. Sequencing used immunoSEQ multiplex PCR; TCRdb keeps in-frame clones, though not all of them. Here the sample spans tens of thousands of clones, about 92% being singletons. The sequence was collected from a human donor who received an intestinal transplant. Specimen: unstimulated CD8+ T cells sorted from spleen or lymph node cells, collected before intestinal transplant. The chain carries TRBV27 and TRBJ2-7; TRBD1 might be the D (7 bases). The CDR3 nucleotides read TGTGCCAGCAGTTTGGGCTCAGGGGGGTCCTACGAGCAGTACTTC. The encoded protein is CASSLGSGGSYEQYF.